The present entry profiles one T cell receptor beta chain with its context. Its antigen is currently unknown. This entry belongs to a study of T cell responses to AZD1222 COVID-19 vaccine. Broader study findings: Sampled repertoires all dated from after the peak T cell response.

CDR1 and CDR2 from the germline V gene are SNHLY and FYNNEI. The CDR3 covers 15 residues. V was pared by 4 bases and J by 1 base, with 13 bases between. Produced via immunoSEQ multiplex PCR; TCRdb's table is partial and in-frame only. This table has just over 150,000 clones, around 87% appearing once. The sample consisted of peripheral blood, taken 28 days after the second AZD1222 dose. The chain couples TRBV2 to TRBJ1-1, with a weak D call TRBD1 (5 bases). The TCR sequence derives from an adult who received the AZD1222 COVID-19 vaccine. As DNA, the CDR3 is TGTGCCAGCAGTGTGGCCGGGGGAGGGAACACTGAAGCTTTCTTT. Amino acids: CASSVAGGGNTEAFF.